The source of this TCR beta chain is a study of OX40 agonist ivuxolimab in advanced cancers. About the investigation overall: Ivuxolimab, which targeted the costimulatory receptor OX40 (CD134), was an agonistic, fully human IgG2 monoclonal antibody. Intravenous ivuxolimab was administered to patients every 2 weeks at six dose levels: 0.01, 0.1, 0.3, 1.5, 3 and 10 mg/kg. Three dose-escalation patients achieved partial responses, one with hepatocellular carcinoma and two with cutaneous melanoma. The paper describes the monotherapy dose-escalation part (N ≈ 50 patients) of the phase I trial of ivuxolimab. Patients were allowed to have had prior anti-PD-1, anti-PD-L1 or anti-CTLA-4 therapy, and around 43% of the dose-escalation patients had been treated with checkpoint inhibitors. Peripheral TCRbeta sequencing aimed to test whether ivuxolimab altered TCR sequence diversity and caused clonal T-cell expansion. A male proportion of nearly 85% and a mean age of approximately 55 years, ranging from roughly 20 to 80, were recorded for the dose-escalation cohort. Of the approximately 50 dose-escalation patients, hepatocellular carcinoma was present in around 20, melanoma in roughly 15, renal cell carcinoma in 9 and head and neck cancer in 9.

The trial excluded patients who had a history of autoimmune disease or were on systemic immunosuppression. Peripheral blood for TCR sequencing was drawn from every dose cohort at baseline, at cycle 4 day 1 and at cycle 7 day 1. The samples were drawn from a first-in-human, open-label, multicenter phase I dose-escalation trial of ivuxolimab. The trial enrolled adults with locally advanced or metastatic head and neck squamous cell, hepatocellular, melanoma or renal cell carcinoma. CD4+ and CD8+ T cells were sorted separately from peripheral blood before TCR sequencing. For sequencing of the TCRbeta CDR3 region, genomic DNA was extracted from the sorted cells. The immunoSEQ Assay was used to sequence the TCRbeta CDR3 regions. What TCRdb holds here is the immuneACCESS table cut down to in-frame rearrangements. Part of the clones is not present; checked against another copy, under half of the missing clones reflect an unresolved V gene, and the others are unexplained. This sample has about 76,000 clones in its table, and around 90% of those were observed once. 13% of the sample is taken by the ten largest.

General study outcomes and caveats: After ivuxolimab, more expanded clones were found on average in CD8+ T cells than in CD4+ T cells. Low levels of normalized T-cell clonal expansion were also shown by some nonresponding patients. In the 0.1-3.0 mg/kg groups, partial responders were among the patients with the lowest normalized peripheral clonal expansion, particularly in CD8+ T cells. At doses of 0.1 to 3.0 mg/kg, clonal expansion of both CD4+ and CD8+ T cells in blood was seen between baseline and week 6. The antigen specificity of the peripheral T cells that underwent clonal expansion was not determined.

In its sample, this clone was seen a few times. This clone's antigen is unknown. One base away there is no much larger clone; base qualities are not given. The same CDR3 can be traced to other DNA sequences in this sample. CDR1 and CDR2 are drawn from the germline V gene: SGDLS, YYNGEE. From the cysteine up to the phenylalanine, the CDR3 has a length of 13 residues. Of the read, only the CDR3 DNA is kept; its 39 bases are in frame from base 1. V trim: 1 base; J trim: 4 bases; unmatched bases: 1. The source material was CD4+ or CD8+ T cells sorted from blood, sampled in a trial of the OX40 agonist ivuxolimab. The chain joins TRBV9 to TRBJ1-1; 7 of the junction bases match TRBD1. This sequence originates from an adult with an advanced solid tumor such as melanoma, head and neck, liver or kidney cancer. The DNA is TGTGCCAGCAGCGTATCAGGGGGCACTGAAGCTTTCTTT. It encodes CASSVSGGTEAFF.